This TCR beta chain stems from a study of blood T cell repertoires in COVID-19. Study in general: The samples span acute and convalescent COVID-19 from the United States, Italy and Spain. PBMCs, B-cell-depleted T cells, or T cells provided the cDNA or gDNA that made up the material.

The CDR3 is made up of 13 amino acids. Germline loops: CDR1 SGHTA, CDR2 FQGNSA. The germline V and J ends were trimmed by 1 base and 1 base, with 4 bases remaining between them. In the original analysis: Estimation of nucleated cell counts was performed using reference gene primer amplification. Using immunoSEQ multiplex PCR, the repertoire was profiled, and TCRdb retains in-frame clones only, with some absent. The V and J calls and clone size are taken from that table; D and trimming were inferred from the DNA. The table has around 100,000 clones, roughly 88% seen once. This chain connects TRBV7-2 to TRBJ2-5, with unresolved D. The sequencing sample was made of peripheral blood. The clonotype originates from an older man with acute or convalescent COVID-19. CDR3 DNA sequence: TGTGCCAGCAGCTTAGGCAGCCAAGAGACCCAGTACTTC. Translated, it gives CASSLGSQETQYF. Together with reference TRBV7-2 and TRBJ2-5, the CDR3 gives the full variable domain: GAGVSQSPSNKVTEKGKDVELRCDPISGHTALYWYRQSLGQGLEFLIYFQGNSAPDKSGLPSDRFSAERTGGSVSTLTIQRTQQEDSAVYLCASSLGSQETQYFGPGTRLLVL.